The 23 T cell receptor beta chains given below trace back to one sample, sequenced in a study of blood T cell repertoires in COVID-19. Clones were read by immunoSEQ multiplex PCR, and TCRdb kept only the in-frame ones, dropping some. This repertoire shows fewer than 110,000 clones, about 80% found once; its top ten account for 10% to 15%. The sequenced material came from peripheral blood. These receptors were taken from a human donor in a cohort sampled during active or convalescent COVID-19.

The J gene is TRBJ1-5, the V gene TRBV18; D is uncertain. The germline gives CDR1 KGHSH, CDR2 LQKENI. Trimming removed 6 bases at V and 7 bases at J, with 16 bases between. The CDR3 covers 14 residues. The CDR3 region is CASSRSGSPQPQHF. The DNA of the CDR3 is TGTGCCAGCTCCCGGTCGGGGTCTCCGCAGCCCCAGCATTTT.

The chain is built from TRBV3-1 (or the pseudogene TRBV3-2) and TRBJ2-7; D might be TRBD2 (6 bases). Trimming took 4 bases from V and 9 from J, leaving 10 bases between them. This CDR3 is built from 11 residues. Germline assignment: CDR1 LGHDT and CDR2 YNNKEL (reference sequence). CDR3 amino acids: CASSRGRGQYF. The CDR3 bases are TGTGCCAGCAGCCGCGGGCGGGGGCAGTACTTC.

The CDR3 DNA follows: TGCGCCACATACTATTATACCGCGAGGACTAGCGGGGGGACTGTAGATACGCAGTATTTT. Protein sequence: CATYYYTARTSGGTVDTQYF. The V call is TRBV10-2, the J call TRBJ2-3; 14 bases agree with TRBD2. The germline V gene encodes CDR1 WSHSY and CDR2 SAAADI. The CDR3 is 20 residues long. The V and J ends lost 10 bases and 5 bases, in that order; junction bases with no gene match: 23.

This chain joins TRBV10-2 and TRBJ1-2; D is perhaps TRBD1 (6 bases). Between the trimmed V and J ends, which lost 0 bases and 8 bases, there was a span of 10 bases. There are 13 residues in the CDR3. Germline values: CDR1 WSHSY, CDR2 SAAADI. The CDR3 bases are TGCGCCAGCAGTGAGTCCGGGGGGCAAGGCTACACCTTC. Translating it yields CASSESGGQGYTF.

This chain joins TRBV27 and TRBJ2-3; 8 bases line up with TRBD1. The trim removed 5 bases at V and 0 bases at J, leaving 4 bases unmatched. Per the germline V gene, CDR1 is MNHEY and CDR2 is SMNVEV (reference sequence). The CDR3 totals 15 residues. The CDR3 DNA sequence: TGTGCCAGCAGTCGAAGGGACAGGAGCACAGATACGCAGTATTTT. This codes for CASSRRDRSTDTQYF.

This sequence joins TRBV28 and TRBJ1-2; 7 positions match TRBD1. Germline V gives CDR1 MDHEN, CDR2 SYDVKM. The CDR3 spans 12 residues. Trimming took 4 bases from V and 8 from J; bases not matched to a gene: 4. Written as DNA, the CDR3 is TGTGCCAGCAGTTCCTCGGGACAGGGCTACACCTTC. Residues: CASSSSGQGYTF.

The V call is TRBV19, the J call TRBJ1-6, with 9 positions matching TRBD1. CDR3 length: 14 residues. Germline V lookup: CDR1 LNHDA, CDR2 SQIVND (reference sequence). The ends lost 4 bases at V and 8 bases at J; junction bases unmatched: 3. DNA of the CDR3: TGTGCCAGTAGTAATTGGGACAGGGATTCACCCCTCCACTTT. This translates into CASSNWDRDSPLHF.

V is TRBV15 and J is TRBJ1-2, with a tentative D call TRBD1 (5 bases). V lost 1 base and J lost 4, with 13 bases in between. This CDR3 spans 15 amino acids. Germline values: CDR1 LNHNV, CDR2 YYDKDF (reference sequence). Here the CDR3 reads CATSRALQDVYGYTF. The DNA for the CDR3 is TGTGCCACCAGCAGAGCTCTACAGGACGTCTATGGCTACACCTTC. The entire variable domain, with the rest obtained from reference TRBV15 and TRBJ1-2, is as follows: DAMVIQNPRYQVTQFGKPVTLSCSQTLNHNVMYWYQQKSSQAPKLLFHYYDKDFNNEADTPDNFQSRRPNTSFCFLDIRSPGLGDTAMYLCATSRALQDVYGYTFGSGTRLTVV.

The gene calls are TRBV18 and TRBJ1-6; D is possibly TRBD1 (6 bases). V lost 3 bases to trimming and J lost 7 bases, with 13 bases between them. The CDR3 totals 15 residues. Germline V gives CDR1 KGHSH, CDR2 LQKENI. This CDR3 is CASSPEAGVNSPLHF. The DNA for the CDR3 is TGTGCCAGCTCACCCGAGGCAGGGGTCAATTCACCCCTCCACTTT.

This chain connects TRBV7-3 to TRBJ2-3, with D possibly matching TRBD1 (6 bases). Looked up from germline, CDR1 is SGHTA and CDR2 is FQGTGA. This CDR3 region has 17 residues. The germline V and J ends were trimmed by 3 bases and 2 bases, with 18 bases remaining between them. The CDR3 DNA reads TGTGCCAGCAGCTTGCAGACGGACAGCTTTAACACAGATACGCAGTATTTT. Its protein product is CASSLQTDSFNTDTQYF.

V and J are TRBV2 and TRBJ1-1; D is unresolved. In germline, CDR1 is SNHLY, CDR2 FYNNEI. Trimming removed 6 bases at V and 1 base at J, with 9 bases between. This CDR3 has 13 amino acids. DNA of the CDR3: TGTGCCAGCAGGTCCGAGCAGAACACTGAAGCTTTCTTT. Amino acids: CASRSEQNTEAFF. Complete variable domain (other parts from reference TRBV2 and TRBJ1-1): EPEVTQTPSHQVTQMGQEVILRCVPISNHLYFYWYRQILGQKVEFLVSFYNNEISEKSEIFDDQFSVERPDGSNFTLKIRSTKLEDSAMYFCASRSEQNTEAFFGQGTRLTVV.

Comment on this clone: Its ends do not fully match the called genes, so a read error is possible. The V and J genes are TRBV11-3 and TRBJ1-1; a weak D match, TRBD1 (6 bases). The CDR3 contains 13 residues. Germline loops: CDR1 SGHNT, CDR2 YENEEA. The CDR3 coding sequence is TGTGCCAGCAGCAGGGGGGGACGTTCTGAGGCTTTCTTT. Its protein product is CASSRGGRSEAFF.

The chain uses TRBV18 and TRBJ2-5, with D possibly TRBD1 on 7 matching bases. The V gene lost 2 bases and the J gene lost 3 bases, with 10 bases spanning the gap. Germline assignment: CDR1 KGHSH and CDR2 LQKENI. The CDR3 covers 14 residues. CDR3 nucleotides: TGTGCCAGCTCACCAGGCGGGACAGAAGAGACCCAGTACTTC. Its protein is CASSPGGTEETQYF.

The rearrangement uses TRBV2 and TRBJ2-1; D gene ambiguous. Germline CDR1 reads SNHLY; CDR2 reads FYNNEI. V dropped 1 base and J dropped 7 bases, with 11 bases sitting between them. This CDR3 has 14 amino acids. The CDR3 here is CASSEDSPRNEQFF. The CDR3 nucleotides are TGTGCCAGCAGTGAAGACTCACCGAGGAATGAGCAGTTCTTC. Using reference TRBV2 and TRBJ2-1 for the parts outside the CDR3, the full variable domain is EPEVTQTPSHQVTQMGQEVILRCVPISNHLYFYWYRQILGQKVEFLVSFYNNEISEKSEIFDDQFSVERPDGSNFTLKIRSTKLEDSAMYFCASSEDSPRNEQFFGPGTRLTVL.

V and J are TRBV3-1 (or the pseudogene TRBV3-2) and TRBJ1-2; TRBD1 agrees at 8 bases. Germline V gene lookup returns CDR1 LGHDT and CDR2 YNNKEL (reference sequence). V shed 5 bases, J shed 10 bases, and the junction held 6 bases outside the gene matches. The length of the CDR3 is 12 residues. The CDR3, as DNA: TGTGCCAGCAGCAGCCGGGACAGGTTCTACACCTTC. Translating it yields CASSSRDRFYTF.

The chain is built from TRBV4-1 and TRBJ2-7; D is perhaps TRBD1 (6 bases). Germline V lookup: CDR1 MGHRA, CDR2 YSYEKL. Deletions cut 0 bases from V and 8 bases from J, with 11 bases between. This CDR3 contains 13 residues. CDR3 loop: CASSQDQGGKQYF. The DNA of the CDR3 is TGCGCCAGCAGCCAAGACCAAGGGGGAAAGCAGTACTTC.

The V call is TRBV6-5, the J call TRBJ1-1; no firm D call. The CDR3 length is 13 residues. Trimming cost V 5 bases and J 1 base, with 8 bases left between them. Germline V gene data show CDR1 as MNHEY and CDR2 as SVGAGI. The CDR3: CASSPSKNTEAFF. In DNA, the CDR3 is TGTGCCAGCAGTCCCTCTAAGAACACTGAAGCTTTCTTT.

This clone was seen only a few times. This sample also contains other DNA sequences that code for the same CDR3. CDR3 coding DNA: TGTGCCAGCAGCCATCGAGAGACCCAGTACTTC. Its translation: CASSHRETQYF. The chain carries TRBV3-1 (or the pseudogene TRBV3-2) and TRBJ2-5; D ambiguous. V was clipped by 3 bases and J by 4 bases, with 3 bases between them. CDR3 size: 11 residues. Germline CDR1 LGHDT, CDR2 YNNKEL (reference sequence).

The V gene is TRBV3-1 (or the pseudogene TRBV3-2), the J gene TRBJ1-2; 7 nucleotides agree with TRBD1. The V gene end was trimmed by 1 base and the J gene end by 4 bases; junction bases not matched to a gene: 3. The germline gives CDR1 LGHDT, CDR2 YNNKEL (reference sequence). The CDR3 has 14 amino acids. The DNA for the CDR3 is TGTGCCAGCAGCCAAGCGGGACAGCCCTATGGCTACACCTTC. Its protein product is CASSQAGQPYGYTF.

This clone was observed once. The chain uses TRBV6-5 and TRBJ2-5; a weak D match, TRBD2 (6 bases). The CDR3 spans 15 residues. Germline V gene data show CDR1 as MNHEY and CDR2 as SVGAGI. Deletions cut 4 bases from V and 5 bases from J, with 17 bases between. CDR3 sequence: CASSLAEGLRETQYF. The CDR3 DNA sequence: TGTGCCAGCAGTTTAGCGGAGGGTCTGAGGGAGACCCAGTACTTC.

The rearrangement joins TRBV7-3 to TRBJ2-1; TRBD1 might be the D (5 bases). The CDR3 totals 15 residues. The V and J ends lost 5 bases and 6 bases respectively, with 17 bases between them. Germline V CDR1 and CDR2: SGHTA, FQGTGA. The CDR3 protein is CASSPTTGRLNEQFF. CDR3 bases: TGTGCCAGCAGCCCTACTACAGGACGACTCAATGAGCAGTTCTTC.

J is TRBJ1-2 and V is TRBV11-3; TRBD1 agrees at 7 bases. The CDR3 is 15 amino acids. Germline V CDR1 and CDR2: SGHNT, YENEEA. Unmatched junction bases numbered 7, after V lost 6 bases and J lost 0 bases. The CDR3 protein is CASSQGTASNYGYTF. CDR3 coding DNA: TGTGCCAGCAGTCAGGGGACAGCCTCTAACTATGGCTACACCTTC.

The chain employs TRBV11-2 and TRBJ1-1; D gene ambiguous. V lost 1 base and J lost 4, with 4 bases in between. In germline, CDR1 is SGHAT, CDR2 FQNNGV. The CDR3 runs to 12 residues. In DNA, the CDR3 is TGTGCCAGCAGCTTAGTCTCCACTGAAGCTTTCTTT. Its protein is CASSLVSTEAFF.